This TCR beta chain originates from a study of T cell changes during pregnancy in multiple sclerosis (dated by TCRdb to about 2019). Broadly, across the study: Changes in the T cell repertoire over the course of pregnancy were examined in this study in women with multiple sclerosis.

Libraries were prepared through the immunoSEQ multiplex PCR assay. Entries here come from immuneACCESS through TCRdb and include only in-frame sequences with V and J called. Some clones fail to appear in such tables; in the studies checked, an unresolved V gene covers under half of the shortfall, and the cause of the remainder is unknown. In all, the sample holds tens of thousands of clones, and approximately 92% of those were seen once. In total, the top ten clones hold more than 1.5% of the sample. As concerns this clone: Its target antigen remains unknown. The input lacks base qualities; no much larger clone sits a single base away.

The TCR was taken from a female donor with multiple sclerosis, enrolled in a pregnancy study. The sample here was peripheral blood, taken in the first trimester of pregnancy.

DNA sequence: TGTGCCAGTAGAAGAAGGAGGGGACCCAATCAGCCCCAGCATTTT. Its translation is CASRRRRGPNQPQHF. Rearrangement joined TRBV19 to TRBJ1-5; the D region possibly corresponds to TRBD1 (5 bases align). Its CDR3 holds 15 amino acids, cysteine through phenylalanine. Only CDR3 DNA remains: 45 bases, in frame from the first base. V and J are truncated by 6 bases and 3 bases respectively, leaving an intervening sequence of 15 bases. CDR1 and CDR2, per the germline V gene (reference sequence), are LNHDA and SQIVND.